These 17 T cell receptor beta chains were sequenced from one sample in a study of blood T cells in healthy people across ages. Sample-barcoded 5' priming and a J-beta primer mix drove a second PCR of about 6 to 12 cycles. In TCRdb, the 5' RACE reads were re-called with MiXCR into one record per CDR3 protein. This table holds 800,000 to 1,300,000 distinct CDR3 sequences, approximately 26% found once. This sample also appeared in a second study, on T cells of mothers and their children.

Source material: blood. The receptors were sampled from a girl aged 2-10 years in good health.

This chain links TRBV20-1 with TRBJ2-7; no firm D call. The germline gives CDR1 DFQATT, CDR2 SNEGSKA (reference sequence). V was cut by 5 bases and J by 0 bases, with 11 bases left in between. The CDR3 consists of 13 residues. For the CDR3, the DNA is TGCAGTGCTGGCACCCCAAGCTCCTACGAGCAGTACTTC. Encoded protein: CSAGTPSSYEQYF.

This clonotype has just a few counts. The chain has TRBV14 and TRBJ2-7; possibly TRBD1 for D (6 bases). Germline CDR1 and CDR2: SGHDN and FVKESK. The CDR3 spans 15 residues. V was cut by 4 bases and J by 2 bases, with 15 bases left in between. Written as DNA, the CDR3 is TGTGCCAGCAGCCCGGACAGAAAGATTACCTACGAGCAGTACTTC. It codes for CASSPDRKITYEQYF.

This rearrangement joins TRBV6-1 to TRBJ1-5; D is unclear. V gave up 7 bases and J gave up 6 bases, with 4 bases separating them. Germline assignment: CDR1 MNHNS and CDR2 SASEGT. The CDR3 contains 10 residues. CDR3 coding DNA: TGTGCCAGCAATGGTCAGCCCCAGCATTTT. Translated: CASNGQPQHF.

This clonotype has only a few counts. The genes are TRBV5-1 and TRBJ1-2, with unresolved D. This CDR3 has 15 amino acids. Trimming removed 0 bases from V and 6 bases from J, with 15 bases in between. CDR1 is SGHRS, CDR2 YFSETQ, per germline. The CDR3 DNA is TGCGCCAGCAGCTTGGGCGGTCCAGTAGGGAATGGCTACACCTTC. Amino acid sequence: CASSLGGPVGNGYTF.

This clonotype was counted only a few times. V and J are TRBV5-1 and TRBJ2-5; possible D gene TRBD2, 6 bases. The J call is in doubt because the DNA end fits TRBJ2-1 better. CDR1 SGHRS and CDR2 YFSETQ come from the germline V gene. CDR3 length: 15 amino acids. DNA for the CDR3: TGCGCCAGCAGCTTGGAGGGACTCCTCTACAATGAGCAGTTCTTC. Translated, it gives CASSLEGLLYNEQFF.

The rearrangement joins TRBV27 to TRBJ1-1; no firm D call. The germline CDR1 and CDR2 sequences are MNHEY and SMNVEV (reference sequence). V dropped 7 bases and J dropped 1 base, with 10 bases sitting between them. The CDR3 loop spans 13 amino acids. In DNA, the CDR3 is TGTGCCAGCACCTCATTCCCGAACACTGAAGCTTTCTTT. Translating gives CASTSFPNTEAFF.

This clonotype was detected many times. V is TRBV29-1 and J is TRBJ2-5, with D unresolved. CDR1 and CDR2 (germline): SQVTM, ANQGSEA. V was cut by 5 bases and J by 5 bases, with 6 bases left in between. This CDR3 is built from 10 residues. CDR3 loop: CSVPGETQYF. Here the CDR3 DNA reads TGCAGCGTTCCCGGGGAGACCCAGTACTTC.

This chain's CDR3 is CAISESSSSGDTDTQYF. In DNA form, the CDR3 reads TGTGCCATCAGTGAGTCCTCATCTAGCGGAGACACAGATACGCAGTATTTT. This rearrangement joins TRBV10-3 to TRBJ2-3; 7 bases agree with TRBD2. V shed 0 bases and J 2 bases; nucleotides not matched to a gene: 8. Per germline, CDR1 ENHRY and CDR2 SYGVKD. The CDR3 totals 17 residues.

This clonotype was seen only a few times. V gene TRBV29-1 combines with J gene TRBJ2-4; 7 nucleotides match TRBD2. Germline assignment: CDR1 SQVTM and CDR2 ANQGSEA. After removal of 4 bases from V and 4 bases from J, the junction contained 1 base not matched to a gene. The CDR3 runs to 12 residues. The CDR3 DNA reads TGCAGCGTTGTGGGGGGGAAAAACATTCAGTACTTC. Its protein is CSVVGGKNIQYF.

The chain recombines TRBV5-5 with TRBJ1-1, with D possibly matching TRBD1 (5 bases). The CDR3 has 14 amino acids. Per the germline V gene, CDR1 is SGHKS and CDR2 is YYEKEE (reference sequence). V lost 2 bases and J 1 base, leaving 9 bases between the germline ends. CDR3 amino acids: CASSFTQGNTEAFF. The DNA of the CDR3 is TGTGCCAGCAGCTTTACCCAGGGGAACACTGAAGCTTTCTTT.

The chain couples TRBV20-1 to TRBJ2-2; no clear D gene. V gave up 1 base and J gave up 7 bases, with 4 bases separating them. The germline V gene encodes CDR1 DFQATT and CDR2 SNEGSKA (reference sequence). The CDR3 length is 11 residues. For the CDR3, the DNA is TGCAGTGCTAGAGGCGACGGGGAGCTGTTTTTT. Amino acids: CSARGDGELFF.

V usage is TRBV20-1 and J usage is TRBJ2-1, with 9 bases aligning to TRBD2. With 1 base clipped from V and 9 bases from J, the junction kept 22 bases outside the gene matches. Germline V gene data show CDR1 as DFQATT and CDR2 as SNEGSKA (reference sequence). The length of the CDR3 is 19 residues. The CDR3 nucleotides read TGCAGTGCTAGAGGATACCCAGGGGTTGGGGGACTAGCTTCGGGTGAGCAGTTCTTC. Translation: CSARGYPGVGGLASGEQFF.

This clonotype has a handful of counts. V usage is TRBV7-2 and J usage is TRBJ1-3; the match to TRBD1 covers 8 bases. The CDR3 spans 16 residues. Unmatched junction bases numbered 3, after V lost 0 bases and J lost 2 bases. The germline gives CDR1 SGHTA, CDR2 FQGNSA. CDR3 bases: TGTGCCAGCAGCTTAGCGGGACAGGTGACTGGAAACACCATATATTTT. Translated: CASSLAGQVTGNTIYF.

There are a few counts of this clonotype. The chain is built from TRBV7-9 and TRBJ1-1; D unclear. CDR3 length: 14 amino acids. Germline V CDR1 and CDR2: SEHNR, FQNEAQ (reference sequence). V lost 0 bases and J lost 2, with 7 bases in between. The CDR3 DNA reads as TGTGCCAGCAGCTTAGCAGACGTAAACACTGAAGCTTTCTTT. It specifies CASSLADVNTEAFF.

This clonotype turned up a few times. The CDR3 protein is CASSQDNGSRGSPLHF. In nucleotides, the CDR3 is TGTGCCAGCAGCCAAGACAACGGATCGAGGGGTTCACCCCTCCACTTT. The rearrangement uses TRBV3-1 and TRBJ1-6, with a possible D match to TRBD1 (5 bases). The CDR3 loop spans 16 amino acids. Germline CDR1 LGHDT, CDR2 YNNKEL (reference sequence). V shed 0 bases and J shed 9 bases, with 15 bases lying between them.

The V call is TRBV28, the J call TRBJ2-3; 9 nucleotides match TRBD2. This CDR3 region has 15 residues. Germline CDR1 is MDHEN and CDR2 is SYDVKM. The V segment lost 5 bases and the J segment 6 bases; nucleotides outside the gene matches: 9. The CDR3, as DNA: TGTGCCAGCAGTCTGACTAGCGGCCTTAGGGATACGCAGTATTTT. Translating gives CASSLTSGLRDTQYF.

CDR3 region: CASSFKTGAYQETQYF. The CDR3 DNA is TGTGCCAGCAGCTTCAAGACAGGGGCCTACCAAGAGACCCAGTACTTC. V usage is TRBV12-3 or TRBV12-4 and J usage is TRBJ2-5, with 8 nucleotides matching TRBD1. With 6 bases clipped from V and 0 bases from J, the junction kept 9 bases outside the gene matches. This CDR3 is built from 16 residues.